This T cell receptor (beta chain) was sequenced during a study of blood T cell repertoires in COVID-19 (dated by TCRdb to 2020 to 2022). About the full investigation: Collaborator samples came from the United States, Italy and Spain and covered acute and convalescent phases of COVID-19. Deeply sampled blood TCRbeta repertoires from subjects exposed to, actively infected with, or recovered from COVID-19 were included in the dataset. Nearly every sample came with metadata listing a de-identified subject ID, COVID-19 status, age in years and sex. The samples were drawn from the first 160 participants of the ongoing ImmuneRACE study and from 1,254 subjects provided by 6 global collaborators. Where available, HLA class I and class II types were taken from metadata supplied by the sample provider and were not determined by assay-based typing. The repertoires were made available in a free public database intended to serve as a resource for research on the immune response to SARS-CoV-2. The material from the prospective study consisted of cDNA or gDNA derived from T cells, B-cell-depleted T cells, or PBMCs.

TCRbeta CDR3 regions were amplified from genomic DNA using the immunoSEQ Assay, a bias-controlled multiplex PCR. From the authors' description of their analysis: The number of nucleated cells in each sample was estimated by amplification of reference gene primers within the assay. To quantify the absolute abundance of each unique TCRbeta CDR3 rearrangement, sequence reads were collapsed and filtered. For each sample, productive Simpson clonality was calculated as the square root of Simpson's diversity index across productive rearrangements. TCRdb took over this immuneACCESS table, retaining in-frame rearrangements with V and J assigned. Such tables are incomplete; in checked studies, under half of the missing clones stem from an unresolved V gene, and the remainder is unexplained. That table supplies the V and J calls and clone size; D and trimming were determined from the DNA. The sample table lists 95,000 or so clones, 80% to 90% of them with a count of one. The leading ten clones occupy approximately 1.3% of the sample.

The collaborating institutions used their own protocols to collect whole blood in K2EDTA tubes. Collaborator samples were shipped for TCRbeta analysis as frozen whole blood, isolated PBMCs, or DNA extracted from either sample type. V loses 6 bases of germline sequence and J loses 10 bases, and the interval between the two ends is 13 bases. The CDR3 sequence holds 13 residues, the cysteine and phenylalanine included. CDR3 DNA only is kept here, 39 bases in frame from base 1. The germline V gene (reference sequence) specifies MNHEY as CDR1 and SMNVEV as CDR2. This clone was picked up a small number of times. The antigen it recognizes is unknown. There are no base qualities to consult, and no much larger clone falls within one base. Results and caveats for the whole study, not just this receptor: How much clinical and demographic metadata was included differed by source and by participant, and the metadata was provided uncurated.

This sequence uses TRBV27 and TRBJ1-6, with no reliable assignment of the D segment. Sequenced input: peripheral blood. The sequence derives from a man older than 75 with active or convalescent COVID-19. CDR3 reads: CASRPVGGSPLHF. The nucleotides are TGTGCCAGCAGACCTGTAGGAGGCTCACCCCTCCACTTT.